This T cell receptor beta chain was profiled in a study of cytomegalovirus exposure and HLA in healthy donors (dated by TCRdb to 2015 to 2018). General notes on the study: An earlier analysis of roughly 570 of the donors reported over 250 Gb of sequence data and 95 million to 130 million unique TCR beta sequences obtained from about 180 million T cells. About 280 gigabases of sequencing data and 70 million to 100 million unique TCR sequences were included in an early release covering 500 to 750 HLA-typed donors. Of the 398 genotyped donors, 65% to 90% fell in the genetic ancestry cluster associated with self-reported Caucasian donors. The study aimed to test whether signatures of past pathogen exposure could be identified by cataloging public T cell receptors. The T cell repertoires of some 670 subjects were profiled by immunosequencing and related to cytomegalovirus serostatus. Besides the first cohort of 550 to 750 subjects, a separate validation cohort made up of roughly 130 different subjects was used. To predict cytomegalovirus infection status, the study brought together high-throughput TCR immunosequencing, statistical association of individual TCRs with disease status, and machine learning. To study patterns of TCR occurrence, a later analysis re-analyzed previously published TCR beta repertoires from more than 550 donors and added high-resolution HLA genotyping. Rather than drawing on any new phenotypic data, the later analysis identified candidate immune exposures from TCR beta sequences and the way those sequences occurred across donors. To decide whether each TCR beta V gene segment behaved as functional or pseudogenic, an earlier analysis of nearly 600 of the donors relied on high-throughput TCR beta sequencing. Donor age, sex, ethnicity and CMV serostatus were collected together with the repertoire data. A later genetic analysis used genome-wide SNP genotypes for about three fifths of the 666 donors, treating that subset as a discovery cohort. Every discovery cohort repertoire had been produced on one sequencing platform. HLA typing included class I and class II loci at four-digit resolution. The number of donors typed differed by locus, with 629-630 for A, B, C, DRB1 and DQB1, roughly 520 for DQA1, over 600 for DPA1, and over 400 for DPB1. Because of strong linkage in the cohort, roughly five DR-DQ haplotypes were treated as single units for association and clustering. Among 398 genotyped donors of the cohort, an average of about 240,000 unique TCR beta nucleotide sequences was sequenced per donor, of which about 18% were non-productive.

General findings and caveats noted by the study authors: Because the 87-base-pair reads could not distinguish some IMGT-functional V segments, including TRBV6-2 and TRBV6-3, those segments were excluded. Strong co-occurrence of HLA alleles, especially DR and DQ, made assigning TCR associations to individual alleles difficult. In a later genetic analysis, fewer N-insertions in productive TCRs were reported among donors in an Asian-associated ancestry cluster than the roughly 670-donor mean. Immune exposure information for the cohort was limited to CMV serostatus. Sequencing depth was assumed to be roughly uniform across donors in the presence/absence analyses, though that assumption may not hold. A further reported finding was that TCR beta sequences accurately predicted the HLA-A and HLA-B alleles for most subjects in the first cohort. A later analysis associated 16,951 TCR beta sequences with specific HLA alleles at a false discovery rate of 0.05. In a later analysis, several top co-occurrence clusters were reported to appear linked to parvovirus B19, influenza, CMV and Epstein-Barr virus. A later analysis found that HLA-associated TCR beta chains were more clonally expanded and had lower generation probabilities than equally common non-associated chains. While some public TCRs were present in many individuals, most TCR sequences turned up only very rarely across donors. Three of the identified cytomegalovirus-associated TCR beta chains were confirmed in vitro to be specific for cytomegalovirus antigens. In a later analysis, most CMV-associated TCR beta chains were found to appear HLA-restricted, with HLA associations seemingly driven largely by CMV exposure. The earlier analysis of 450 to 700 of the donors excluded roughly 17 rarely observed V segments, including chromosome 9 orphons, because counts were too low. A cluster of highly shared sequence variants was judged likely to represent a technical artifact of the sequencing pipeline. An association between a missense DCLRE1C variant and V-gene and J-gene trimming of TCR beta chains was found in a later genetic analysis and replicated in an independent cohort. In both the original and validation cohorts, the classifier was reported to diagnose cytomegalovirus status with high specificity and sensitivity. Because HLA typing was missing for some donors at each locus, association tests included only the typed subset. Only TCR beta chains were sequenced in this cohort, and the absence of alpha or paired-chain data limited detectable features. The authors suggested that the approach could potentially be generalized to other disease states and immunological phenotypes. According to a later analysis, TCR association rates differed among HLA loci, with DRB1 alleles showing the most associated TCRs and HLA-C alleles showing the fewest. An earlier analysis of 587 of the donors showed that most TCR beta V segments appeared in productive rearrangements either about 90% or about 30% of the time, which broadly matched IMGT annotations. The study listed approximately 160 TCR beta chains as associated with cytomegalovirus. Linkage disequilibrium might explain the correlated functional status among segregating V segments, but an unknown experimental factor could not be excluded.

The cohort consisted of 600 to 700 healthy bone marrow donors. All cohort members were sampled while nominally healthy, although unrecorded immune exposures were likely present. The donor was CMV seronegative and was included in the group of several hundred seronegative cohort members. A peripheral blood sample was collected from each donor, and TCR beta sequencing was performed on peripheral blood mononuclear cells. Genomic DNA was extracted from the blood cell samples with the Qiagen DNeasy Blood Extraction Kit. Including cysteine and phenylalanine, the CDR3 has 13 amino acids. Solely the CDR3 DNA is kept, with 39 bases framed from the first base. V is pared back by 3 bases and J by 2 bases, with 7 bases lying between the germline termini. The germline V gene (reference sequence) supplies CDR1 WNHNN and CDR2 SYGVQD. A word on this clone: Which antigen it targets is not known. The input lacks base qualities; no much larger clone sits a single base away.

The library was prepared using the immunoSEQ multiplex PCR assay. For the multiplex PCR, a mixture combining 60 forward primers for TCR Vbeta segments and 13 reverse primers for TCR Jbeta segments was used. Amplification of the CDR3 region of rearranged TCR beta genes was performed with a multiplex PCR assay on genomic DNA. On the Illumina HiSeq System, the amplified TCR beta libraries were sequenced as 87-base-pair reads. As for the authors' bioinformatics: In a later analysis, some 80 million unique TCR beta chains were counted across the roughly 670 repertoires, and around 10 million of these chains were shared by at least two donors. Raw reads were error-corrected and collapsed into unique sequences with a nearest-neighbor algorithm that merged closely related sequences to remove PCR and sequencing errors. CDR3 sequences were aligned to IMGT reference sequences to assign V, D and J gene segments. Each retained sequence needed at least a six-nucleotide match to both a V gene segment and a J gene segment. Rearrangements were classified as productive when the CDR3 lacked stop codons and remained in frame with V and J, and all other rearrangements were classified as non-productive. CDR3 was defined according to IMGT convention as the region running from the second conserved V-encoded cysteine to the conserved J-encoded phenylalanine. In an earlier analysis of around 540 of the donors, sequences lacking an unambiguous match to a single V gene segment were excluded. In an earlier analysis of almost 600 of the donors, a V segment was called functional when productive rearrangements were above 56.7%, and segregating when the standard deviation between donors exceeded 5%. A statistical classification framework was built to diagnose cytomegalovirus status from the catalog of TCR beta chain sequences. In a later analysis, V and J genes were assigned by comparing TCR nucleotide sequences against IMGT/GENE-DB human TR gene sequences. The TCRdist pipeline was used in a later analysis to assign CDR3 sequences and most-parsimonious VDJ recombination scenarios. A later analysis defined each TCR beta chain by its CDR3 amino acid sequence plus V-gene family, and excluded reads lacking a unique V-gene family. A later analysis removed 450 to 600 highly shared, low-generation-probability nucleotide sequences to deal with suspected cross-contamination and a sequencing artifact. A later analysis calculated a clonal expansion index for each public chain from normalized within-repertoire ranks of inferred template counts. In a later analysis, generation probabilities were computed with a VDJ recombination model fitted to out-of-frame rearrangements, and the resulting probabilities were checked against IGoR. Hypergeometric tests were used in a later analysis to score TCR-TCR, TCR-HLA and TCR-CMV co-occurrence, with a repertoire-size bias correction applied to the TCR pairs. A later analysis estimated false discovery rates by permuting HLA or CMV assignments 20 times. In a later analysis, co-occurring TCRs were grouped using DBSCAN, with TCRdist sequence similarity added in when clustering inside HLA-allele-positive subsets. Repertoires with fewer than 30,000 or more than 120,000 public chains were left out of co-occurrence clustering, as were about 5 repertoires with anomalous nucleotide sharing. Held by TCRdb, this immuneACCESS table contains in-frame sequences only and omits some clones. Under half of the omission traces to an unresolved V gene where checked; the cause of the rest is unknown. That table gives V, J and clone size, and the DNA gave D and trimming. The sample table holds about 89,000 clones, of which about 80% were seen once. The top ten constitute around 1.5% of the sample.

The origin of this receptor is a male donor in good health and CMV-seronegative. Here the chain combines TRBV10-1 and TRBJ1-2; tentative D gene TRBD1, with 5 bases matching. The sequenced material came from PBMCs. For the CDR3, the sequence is CASSDRGNYGYTF. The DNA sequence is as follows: TGCGCCAGCAGTGACCGGGGGAACTATGGCTACACCTTC.